This T cell receptor beta chain was recorded in a study of T cell repertoires in cytomegalovirus infection. The wider study: Public TCR beta signatures provided an indication of both CMV infection and a matching HLA type. Regarding the study as a whole: Cumulative public TCR beta family frequency identified CMV carriers with the relevant HLA. Dominating the ex vivo response were TCR beta clonotypes that were CMV-specific and HLA-C-restricted.

TCRdb re-analysed the reads in MiXCR, keeping a single row per CDR3 protein. The profile shows 650,000 to 900,000 distinct CDR3 sequences, over 25% of them singletons. The germline gives CDR1 DFQATT, CDR2 SNEGSKA (reference sequence). The length of the CDR3 is 13 residues. V lost 4 bases to trimming and J lost 7 bases, with 16 bases between them. This clonotype came up a few times. Its antigen is as yet unknown. This sequence joins TRBV20-1 and TRBJ1-1, with D tentatively TRBD1 (5 bases). The source of this sequence is a human donor in good health (CMV status not recorded). Some clones in this sample may be carry-over from other donors' samples. The specimen comprised cultured CD8+ T cells from PBMCs, sampled from culture after CMV antigen stimulation. CDR3 region: CSAMQSWGIEAFF. In DNA form, the CDR3 reads TGCAGTGCTATGCAAAGCTGGGGGATTGAAGCTTTCTTT.